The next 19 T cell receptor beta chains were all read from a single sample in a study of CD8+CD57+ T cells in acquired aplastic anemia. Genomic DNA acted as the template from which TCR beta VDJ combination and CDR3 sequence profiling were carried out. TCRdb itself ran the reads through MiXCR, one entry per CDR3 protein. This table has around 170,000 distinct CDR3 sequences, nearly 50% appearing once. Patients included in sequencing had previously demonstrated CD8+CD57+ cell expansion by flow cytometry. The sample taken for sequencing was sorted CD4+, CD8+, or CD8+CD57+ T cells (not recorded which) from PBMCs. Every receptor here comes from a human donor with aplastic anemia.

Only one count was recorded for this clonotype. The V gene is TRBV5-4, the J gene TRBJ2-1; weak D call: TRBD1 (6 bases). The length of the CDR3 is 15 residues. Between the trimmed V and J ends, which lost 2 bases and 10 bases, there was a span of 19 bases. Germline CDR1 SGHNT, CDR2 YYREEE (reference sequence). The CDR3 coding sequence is TGTGCCAGCAGCTTAGGGACAACCGGTTTGGGCGAGCAGTTCTTC. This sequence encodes CASSLGTTGLGEQFF.

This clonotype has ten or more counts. CDR3 region: CASSSSWVPGYEQYF. For the CDR3, the DNA is TGTGCCAGCAGTTCCTCGTGGGTACCCGGATACGAGCAGTACTTC. The V and J genes are TRBV7-2 and TRBJ2-7, with D hard to call. V was pared by 6 bases and J by 4 bases, with 19 bases between. This CDR3 is built from 15 residues. CDR1 is SGHTA, CDR2 FQGNSA, per germline.

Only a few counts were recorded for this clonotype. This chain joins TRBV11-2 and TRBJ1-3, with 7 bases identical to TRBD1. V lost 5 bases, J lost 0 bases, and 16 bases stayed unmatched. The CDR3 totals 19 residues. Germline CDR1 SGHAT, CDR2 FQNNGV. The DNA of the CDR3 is TGTGCCAGCAGCATCTGCTACAGGGGTTCCCACTCCTCTGGAAACACCATATATTTT. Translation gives CASSICYRGSHSSGNTIYF.

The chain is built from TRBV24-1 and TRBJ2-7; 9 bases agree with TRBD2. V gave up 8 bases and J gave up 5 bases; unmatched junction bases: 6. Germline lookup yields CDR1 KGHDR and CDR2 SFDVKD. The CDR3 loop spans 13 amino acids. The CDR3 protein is CATNFLAGNEQYF. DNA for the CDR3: TGTGCCACCAACTTCCTAGCGGGAAACGAGCAGTACTTC.

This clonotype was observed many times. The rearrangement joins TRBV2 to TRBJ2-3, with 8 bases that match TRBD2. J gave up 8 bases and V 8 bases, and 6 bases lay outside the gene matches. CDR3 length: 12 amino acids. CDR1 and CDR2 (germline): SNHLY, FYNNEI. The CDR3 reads CASGRGRSTQYF. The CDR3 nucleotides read TGTGCCAGCGGTCGCGGGAGGAGTACGCAGTATTTT.

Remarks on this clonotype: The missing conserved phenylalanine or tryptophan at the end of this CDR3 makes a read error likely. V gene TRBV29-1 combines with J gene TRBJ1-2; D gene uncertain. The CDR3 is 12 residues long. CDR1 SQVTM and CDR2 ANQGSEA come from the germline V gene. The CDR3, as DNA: TGCAGCGGATGGGCCTCTAACTGTGGCTACACCCTC. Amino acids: CSGWASNCGYTL.

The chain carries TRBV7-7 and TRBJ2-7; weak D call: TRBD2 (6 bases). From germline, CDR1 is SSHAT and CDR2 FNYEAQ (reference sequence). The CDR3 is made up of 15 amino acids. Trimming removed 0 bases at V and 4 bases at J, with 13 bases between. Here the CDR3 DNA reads TGTGCCAGCAGCTTAGCGGGCGGGGAGCGGTACGAGCAGTACTTC. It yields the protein CASSLAGGERYEQYF.

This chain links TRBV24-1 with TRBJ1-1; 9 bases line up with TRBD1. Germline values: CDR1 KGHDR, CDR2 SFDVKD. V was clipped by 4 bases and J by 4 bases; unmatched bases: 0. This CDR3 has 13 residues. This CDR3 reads CATSEGQGTEAFF. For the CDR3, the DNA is TGTGCCACCAGTGAGGGACAGGGCACTGAAGCTTTCTTT.

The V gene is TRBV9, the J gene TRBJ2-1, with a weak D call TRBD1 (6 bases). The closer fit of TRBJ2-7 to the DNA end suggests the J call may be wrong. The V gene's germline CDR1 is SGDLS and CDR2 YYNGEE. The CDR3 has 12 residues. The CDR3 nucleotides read TGTGCCAGCAGCGAGGGGGAGTACGAGCAGTACTTC. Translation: CASSEGEYEQYF.

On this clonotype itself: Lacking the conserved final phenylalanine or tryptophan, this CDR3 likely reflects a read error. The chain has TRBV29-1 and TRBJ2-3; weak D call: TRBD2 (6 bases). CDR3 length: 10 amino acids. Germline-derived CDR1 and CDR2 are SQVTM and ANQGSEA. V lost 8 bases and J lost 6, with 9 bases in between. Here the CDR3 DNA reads TGCAGCTTCCGGGGGGATACGCAGTATCTT. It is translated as CSFRGDTQYL.

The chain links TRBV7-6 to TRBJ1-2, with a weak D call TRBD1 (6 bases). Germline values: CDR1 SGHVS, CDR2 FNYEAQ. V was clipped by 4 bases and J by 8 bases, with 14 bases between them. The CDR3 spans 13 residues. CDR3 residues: CASSSDSLGGYTF. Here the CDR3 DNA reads TGTGCCAGCAGCTCGGACAGTCTCGGGGGCTACACCTTC.

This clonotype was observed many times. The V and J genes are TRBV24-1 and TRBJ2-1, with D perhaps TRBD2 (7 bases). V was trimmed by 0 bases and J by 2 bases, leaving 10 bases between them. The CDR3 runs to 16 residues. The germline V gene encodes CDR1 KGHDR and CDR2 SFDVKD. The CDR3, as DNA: TGTGCCACCAGTGATTTGCGGGGGGCCCCCTACAATGAGCAGTTCTTC. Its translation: CATSDLRGAPYNEQFF.

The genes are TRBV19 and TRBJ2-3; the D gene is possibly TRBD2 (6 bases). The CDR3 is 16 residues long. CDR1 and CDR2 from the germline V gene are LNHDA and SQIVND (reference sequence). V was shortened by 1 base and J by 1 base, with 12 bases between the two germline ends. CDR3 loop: CASSIGGTRGTDTQYF. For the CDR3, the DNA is TGTGCCAGTAGTATAGGAGGGACTCGAGGCACAGATACGCAGTATTTT.

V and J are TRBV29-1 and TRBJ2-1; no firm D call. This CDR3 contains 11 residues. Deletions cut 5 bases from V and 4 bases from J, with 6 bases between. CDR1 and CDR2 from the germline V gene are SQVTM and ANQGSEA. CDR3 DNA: TGCAGCGTTTATAGTTACAATGAGCAGTTCTTC. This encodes CSVYSYNEQFF.

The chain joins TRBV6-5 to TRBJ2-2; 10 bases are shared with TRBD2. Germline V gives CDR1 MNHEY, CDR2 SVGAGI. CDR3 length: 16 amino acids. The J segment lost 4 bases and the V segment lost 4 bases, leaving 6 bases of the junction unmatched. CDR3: CASSFSSGSATGELFF. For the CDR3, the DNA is TGTGCCAGCAGTTTCTCTAGCGGGAGTGCCACCGGGGAGCTGTTTTTT.

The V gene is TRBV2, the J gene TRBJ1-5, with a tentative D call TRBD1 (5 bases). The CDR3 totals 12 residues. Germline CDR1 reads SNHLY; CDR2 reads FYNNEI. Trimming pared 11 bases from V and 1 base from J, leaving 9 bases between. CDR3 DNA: TGTGCCTCAGAGGGGAGCAATCAGCCCCAGCATTTT. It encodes CASEGSNQPQHF.

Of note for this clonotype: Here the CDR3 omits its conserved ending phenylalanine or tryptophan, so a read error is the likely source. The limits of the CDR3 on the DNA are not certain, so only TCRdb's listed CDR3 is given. CDR3 region: CASSLPLTGIE. V is TRBV7-9 and J is TRBJ1-2; TRBD1 is the table's D call and was not checked against the DNA. A total of 11 residues make up the CDR3, ends included. Germline CDR1 reads SEHNR; CDR2 reads FQNEAQ (reference sequence).

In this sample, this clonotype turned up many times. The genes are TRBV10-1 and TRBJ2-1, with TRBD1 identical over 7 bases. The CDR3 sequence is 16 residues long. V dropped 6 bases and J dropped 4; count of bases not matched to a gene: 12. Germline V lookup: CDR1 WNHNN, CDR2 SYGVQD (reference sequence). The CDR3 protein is CASSSTPGQLYNEQFF. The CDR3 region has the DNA TGCGCCAGCAGCTCGACCCCGGGACAGCTATACAATGAGCAGTTCTTC.

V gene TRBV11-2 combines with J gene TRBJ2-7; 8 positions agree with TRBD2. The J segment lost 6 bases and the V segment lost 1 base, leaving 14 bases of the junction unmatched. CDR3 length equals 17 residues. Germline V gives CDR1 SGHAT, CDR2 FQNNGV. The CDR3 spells CASSLVLVSGLGPEQYF. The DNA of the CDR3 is TGTGCCAGCAGCTTAGTATTGGTCTCGGGACTAGGGCCCGAGCAGTACTTC.